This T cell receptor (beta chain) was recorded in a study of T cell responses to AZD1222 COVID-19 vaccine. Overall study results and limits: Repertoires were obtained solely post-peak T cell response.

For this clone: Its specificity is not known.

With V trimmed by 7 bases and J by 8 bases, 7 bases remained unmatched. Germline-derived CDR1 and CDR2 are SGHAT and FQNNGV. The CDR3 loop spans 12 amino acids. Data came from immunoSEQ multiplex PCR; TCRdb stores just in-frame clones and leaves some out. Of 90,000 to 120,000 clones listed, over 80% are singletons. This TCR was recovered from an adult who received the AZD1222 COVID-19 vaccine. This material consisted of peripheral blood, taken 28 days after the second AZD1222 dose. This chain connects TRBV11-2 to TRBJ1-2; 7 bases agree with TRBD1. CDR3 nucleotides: TGTGCCAGCACCCGAGAGGGGGCAGGCTACACCTTC. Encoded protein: CASTREGAGYTF.